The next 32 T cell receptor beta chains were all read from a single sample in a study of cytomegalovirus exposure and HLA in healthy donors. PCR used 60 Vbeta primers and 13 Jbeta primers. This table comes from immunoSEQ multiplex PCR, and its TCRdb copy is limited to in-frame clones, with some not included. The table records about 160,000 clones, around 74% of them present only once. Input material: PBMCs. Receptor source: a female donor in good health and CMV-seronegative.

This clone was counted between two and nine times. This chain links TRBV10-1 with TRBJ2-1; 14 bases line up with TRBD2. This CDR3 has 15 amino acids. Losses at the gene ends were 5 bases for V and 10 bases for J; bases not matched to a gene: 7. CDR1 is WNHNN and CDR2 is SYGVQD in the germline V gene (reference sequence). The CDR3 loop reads CASSRGTSGGGEQFF. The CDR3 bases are TGCGCCAGCAGTCGTGGGACTAGCGGGGGCGGGGAGCAGTTCTTC.

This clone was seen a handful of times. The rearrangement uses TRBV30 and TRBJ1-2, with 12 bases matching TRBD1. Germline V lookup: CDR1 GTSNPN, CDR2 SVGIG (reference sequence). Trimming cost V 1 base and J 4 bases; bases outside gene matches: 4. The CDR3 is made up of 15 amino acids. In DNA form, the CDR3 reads TGTGCCTGGAGTGCCGGGACAGGGGGCGGCTATGGCTACACCTTC. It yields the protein CAWSAGTGGGYGYTF.

CDR3 bases: TGTGCCAGCAGTGGACAGTTCCCTGAAGCTTTCTTT. Translated, it gives CASSGQFPEAFF. This chain connects TRBV2 to TRBJ1-1; possibly TRBD1 for D (5 bases). The CDR3 totals 12 residues. In germline, CDR1 is SNHLY, CDR2 FYNNEI. The ends were cut back, 4 bases at V and 6 bases at J, with 9 bases in the middle.

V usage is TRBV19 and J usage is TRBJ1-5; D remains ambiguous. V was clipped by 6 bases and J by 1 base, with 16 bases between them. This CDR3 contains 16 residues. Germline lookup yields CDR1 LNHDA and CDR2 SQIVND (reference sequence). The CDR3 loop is CASRPSGVQSNQPQHF. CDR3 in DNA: TGTGCCAGTAGGCCGTCCGGGGTCCAAAGCAATCAGCCCCAGCATTTT. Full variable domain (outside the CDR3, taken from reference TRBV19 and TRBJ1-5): DGGITQSPKYLFRKEGQNVTLSCEQNLNHDAMYWYRQDPGQGLRLIYYSQIVNDFQKGDIAEGYSVSREKKESFPLTVTSAQKNPTAFYLCASRPSGVQSNQPQHFGDGTRLSIL.

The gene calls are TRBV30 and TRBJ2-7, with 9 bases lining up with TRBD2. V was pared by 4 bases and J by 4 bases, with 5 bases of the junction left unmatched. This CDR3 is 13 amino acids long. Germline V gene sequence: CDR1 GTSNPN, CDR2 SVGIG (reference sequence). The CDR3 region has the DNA TGTGCCTGGACATGGCTAGCGGGGTACGAGCAGTACTTC. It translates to CAWTWLAGYEQYF.

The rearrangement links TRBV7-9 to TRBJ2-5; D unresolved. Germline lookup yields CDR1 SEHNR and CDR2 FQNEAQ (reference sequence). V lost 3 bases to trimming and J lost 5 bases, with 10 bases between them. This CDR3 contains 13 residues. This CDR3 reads CASSLARTETQYF. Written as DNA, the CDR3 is TGTGCCAGCAGCTTGGCCCGCACCGAGACCCAGTACTTC.

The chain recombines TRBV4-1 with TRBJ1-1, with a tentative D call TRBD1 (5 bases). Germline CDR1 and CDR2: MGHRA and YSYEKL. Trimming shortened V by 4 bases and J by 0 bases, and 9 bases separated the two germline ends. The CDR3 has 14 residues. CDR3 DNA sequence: TGCGCCAGCAGCCGACAGTTTATGAACACTGAAGCTTTCTTT. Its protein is CASSRQFMNTEAFF.

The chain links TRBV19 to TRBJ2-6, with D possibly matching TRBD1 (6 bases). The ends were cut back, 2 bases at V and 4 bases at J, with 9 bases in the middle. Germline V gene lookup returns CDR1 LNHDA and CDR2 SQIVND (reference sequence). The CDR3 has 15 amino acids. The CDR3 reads CASSITGSGANVLTF. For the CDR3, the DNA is TGTGCCAGTAGTATAACAGGGTCCGGGGCCAACGTCCTGACTTTC.

CDR3 sequence: CSVATGRTDTQYF. CDR3 nucleotides: TGCAGCGTTGCGACAGGACGCACAGATACGCAGTATTTT. The chain uses TRBV29-1 and TRBJ2-3; D perhaps matches TRBD1 (6 bases). Germline V gene data show CDR1 as SQVTM and CDR2 as ANQGSEA. Trimming took 4 bases from V and 1 from J, leaving 9 bases between them. The CDR3 sequence is 13 residues long.

CDR3 sequence: CASSPGQGAVYYGYTF. The CDR3 DNA reads TGCGCCAGCAGCCCCGGACAGGGGGCGGTTTACTATGGCTACACCTTC. The chain uses TRBV5-1 and TRBJ1-2, with 11 nucleotides matching TRBD1. Trimming cost V 4 bases and J 3 bases; bases outside gene matches: 8. The CDR3 loop spans 16 amino acids. Looked up from germline, CDR1 is SGHRS and CDR2 is YFSETQ.

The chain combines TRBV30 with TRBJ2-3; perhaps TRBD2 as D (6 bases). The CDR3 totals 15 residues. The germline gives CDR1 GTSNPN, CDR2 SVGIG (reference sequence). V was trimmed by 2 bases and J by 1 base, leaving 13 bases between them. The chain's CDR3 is CAWSKAGGGTDTQYF. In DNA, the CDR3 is TGTGCCTGGAGTAAAGCAGGAGGGGGCACAGATACGCAGTATTTT.

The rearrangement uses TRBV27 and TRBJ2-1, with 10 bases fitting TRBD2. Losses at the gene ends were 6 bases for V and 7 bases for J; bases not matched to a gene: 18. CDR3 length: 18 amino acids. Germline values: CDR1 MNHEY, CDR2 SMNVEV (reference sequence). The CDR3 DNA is TGTGCCAGCAGCCACCCGCCGCAGGGAGCGGGAGGGGGAAATGAGCAGTTCTTC. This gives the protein CASSHPPQGAGGGNEQFF.

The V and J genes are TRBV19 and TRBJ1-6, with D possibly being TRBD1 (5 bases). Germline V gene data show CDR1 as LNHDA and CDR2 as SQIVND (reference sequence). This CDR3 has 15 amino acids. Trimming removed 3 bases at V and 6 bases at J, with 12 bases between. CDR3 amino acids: CASSIEAGRNSPLHF. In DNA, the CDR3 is TGTGCCAGTAGTATCGAGGCGGGGCGTAATTCACCCCTCCACTTT. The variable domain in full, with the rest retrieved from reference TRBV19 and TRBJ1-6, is DGGITQSPKYLFRKEGQNVTLSCEQNLNHDAMYWYRQDPGQGLRLIYYSQIVNDFQKGDIAEGYSVSREKKESFPLTVTSAQKNPTAFYLCASSIEAGRNSPLHFGNGTRLTVT.

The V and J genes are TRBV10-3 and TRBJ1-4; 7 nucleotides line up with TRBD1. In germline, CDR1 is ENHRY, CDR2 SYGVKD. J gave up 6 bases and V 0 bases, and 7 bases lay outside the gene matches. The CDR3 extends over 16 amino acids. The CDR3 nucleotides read TGTGCCATCAGTGAGTCGAAGGGGGCCGATCATGAAAAACTGTTTTTT. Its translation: CAISESKGADHEKLFF.

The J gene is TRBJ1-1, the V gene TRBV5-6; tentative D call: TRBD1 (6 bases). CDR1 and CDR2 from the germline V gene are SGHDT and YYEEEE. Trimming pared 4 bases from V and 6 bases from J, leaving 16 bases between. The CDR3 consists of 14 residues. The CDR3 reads CASSKGHLLAEAFF. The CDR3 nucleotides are TGTGCCAGCAGCAAGGGACACCTCCTAGCTGAAGCTTTCTTT.

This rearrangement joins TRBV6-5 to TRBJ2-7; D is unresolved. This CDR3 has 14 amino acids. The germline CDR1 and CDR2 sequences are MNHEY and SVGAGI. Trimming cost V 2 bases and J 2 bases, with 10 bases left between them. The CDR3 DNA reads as TGTGCCAGCAGTTACCCTTTCCCCCCCTACGAGCAGTACTTC. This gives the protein CASSYPFPPYEQYF.

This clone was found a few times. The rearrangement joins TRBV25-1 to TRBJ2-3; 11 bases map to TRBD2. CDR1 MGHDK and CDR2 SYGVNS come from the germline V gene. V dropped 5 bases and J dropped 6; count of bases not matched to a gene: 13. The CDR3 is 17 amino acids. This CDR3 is CASSSYLAGGPRDTQYF. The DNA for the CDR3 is TGTGCCAGCAGTAGTTATCTAGCGGGGGGTCCCCGGGATACGCAGTATTTT. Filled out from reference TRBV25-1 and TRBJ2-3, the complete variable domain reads EADIYQTPRYLVIGTGKKITLECSQTMGHDKMYWYQQDPGMELHLIHYSYGVNSTEKGDLSSESTVSRIRTEHFPLTLESARPSHTSQYLCASSSYLAGGPRDTQYFGPGTRLTVL.

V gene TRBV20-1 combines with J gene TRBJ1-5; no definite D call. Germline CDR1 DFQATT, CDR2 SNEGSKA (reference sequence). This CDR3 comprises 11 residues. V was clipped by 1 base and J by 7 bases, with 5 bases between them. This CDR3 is CSARVGQPQHF. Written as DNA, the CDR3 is TGCAGTGCTAGAGTTGGCCAGCCCCAGCATTTT.

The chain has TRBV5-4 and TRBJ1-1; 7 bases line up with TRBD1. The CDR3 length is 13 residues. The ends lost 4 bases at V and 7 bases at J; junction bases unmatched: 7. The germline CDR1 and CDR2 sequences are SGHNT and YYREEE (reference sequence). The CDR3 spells CASSDRVLNEAFF. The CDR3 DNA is TGTGCCAGCAGCGACAGGGTTCTTAATGAAGCTTTCTTT.

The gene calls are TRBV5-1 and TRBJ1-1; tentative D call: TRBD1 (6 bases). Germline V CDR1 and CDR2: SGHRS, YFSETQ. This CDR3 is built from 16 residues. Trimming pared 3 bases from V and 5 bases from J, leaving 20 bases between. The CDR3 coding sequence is TGCGCCAGCAGCTCCACGTCACAGGGCTTATTGACTGAAGCTTTCTTT. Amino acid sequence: CASSSTSQGLLTEAFF. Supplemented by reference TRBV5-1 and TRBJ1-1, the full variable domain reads KAGVTQTPRYLIKTRGQQVTLSCSPISGHRSVSWYQQTPGQGLQFLFEYFSETQRNKGNFPGRFSGRQFSNSRSEMNVSTLELGDSALYLCASSSTSQGLLTEAFFGQGTRLTVV.

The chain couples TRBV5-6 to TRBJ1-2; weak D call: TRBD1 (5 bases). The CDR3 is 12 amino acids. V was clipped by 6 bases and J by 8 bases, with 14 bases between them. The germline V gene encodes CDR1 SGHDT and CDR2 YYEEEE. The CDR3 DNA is TGTGCCAGCACCCGCTCAGGGTACGGCTACACCTTC. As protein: CASTRSGYGYTF.

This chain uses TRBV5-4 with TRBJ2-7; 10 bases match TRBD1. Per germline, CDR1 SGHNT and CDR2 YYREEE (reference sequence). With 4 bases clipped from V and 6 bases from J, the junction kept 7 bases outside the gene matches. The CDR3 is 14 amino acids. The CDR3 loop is CASSRDRGRFEQYF. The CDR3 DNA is TGTGCCAGCAGCCGGGACAGGGGCCGATTCGAGCAGTACTTC. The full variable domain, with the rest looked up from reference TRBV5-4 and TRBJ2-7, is ETGVTQSPTHLIKTRGQQVTLRCSSQSGHNTVSWYQQALGQGPQFIFQYYREEENGRGNFPPRFSGLQFPNYSSELNVNALELDDSALYLCASSRDRGRFEQYFGPGTRLTVT.

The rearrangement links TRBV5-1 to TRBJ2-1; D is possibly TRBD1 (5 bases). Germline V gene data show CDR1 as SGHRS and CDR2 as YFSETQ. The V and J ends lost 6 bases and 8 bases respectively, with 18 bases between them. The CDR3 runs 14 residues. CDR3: CASTPAPGLDEQFF. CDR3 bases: TGCGCCAGCACACCCGCTCCAGGGCTGGATGAGCAGTTCTTC.

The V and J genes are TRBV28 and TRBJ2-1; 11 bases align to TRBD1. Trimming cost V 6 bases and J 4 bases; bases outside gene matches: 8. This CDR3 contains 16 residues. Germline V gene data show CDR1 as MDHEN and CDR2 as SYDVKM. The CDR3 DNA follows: TGTGCCAGCAGCACTACGGGGACAGGGGGTTACAATGAGCAGTTCTTC. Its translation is CASSTTGTGGYNEQFF.

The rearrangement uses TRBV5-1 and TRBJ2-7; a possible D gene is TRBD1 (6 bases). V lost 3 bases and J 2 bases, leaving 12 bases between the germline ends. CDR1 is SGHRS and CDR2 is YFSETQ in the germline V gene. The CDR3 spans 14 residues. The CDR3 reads CASSSGHTTYEQYF. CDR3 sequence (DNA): TGCGCCAGCAGCTCGGGACATACGACCTACGAGCAGTACTTC.

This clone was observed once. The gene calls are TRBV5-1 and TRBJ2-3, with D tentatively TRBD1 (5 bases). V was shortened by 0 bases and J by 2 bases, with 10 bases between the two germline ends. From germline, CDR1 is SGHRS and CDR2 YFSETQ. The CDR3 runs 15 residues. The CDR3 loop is CASSLDRMHTDTQYF. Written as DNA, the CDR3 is TGCGCCAGCAGCTTGGACAGGATGCACACAGATACGCAGTATTTT.

CDR3: CASSHNSEGGALYNEQFF. Written as DNA, the CDR3 is TGTGCCAGCAGCCACAACTCGGAGGGGGGGGCCCTCTACAATGAGCAGTTCTTC. This rearrangement joins TRBV9 to TRBJ2-1; maybe TRBD2 (7 bases). CDR3 length: 18 residues. V was clipped by 4 bases and J by 3 bases, with 23 bases between them. Germline values: CDR1 SGDLS, CDR2 YYNGEE.

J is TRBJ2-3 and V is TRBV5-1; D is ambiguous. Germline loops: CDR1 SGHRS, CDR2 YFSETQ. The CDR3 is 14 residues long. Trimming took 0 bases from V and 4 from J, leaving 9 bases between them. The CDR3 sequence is CASSLETSPDTQYF. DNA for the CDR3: TGCGCCAGCAGCTTGGAAACGAGCCCAGATACGCAGTATTTT.

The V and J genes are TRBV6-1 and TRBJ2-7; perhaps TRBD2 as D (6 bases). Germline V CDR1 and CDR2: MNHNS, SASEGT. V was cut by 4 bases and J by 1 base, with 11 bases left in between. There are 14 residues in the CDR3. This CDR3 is CASSGAGRSYEQYF. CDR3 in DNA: TGTGCCAGCAGTGGGGCGGGGAGATCCTACGAGCAGTACTTC.

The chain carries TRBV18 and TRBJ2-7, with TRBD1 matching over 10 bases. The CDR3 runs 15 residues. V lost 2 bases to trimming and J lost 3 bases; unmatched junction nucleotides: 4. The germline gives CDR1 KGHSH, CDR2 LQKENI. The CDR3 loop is CASSPRDRGGYEQYF. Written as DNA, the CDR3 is TGTGCCAGCTCACCAAGGGACAGGGGTGGCTACGAGCAGTACTTC.

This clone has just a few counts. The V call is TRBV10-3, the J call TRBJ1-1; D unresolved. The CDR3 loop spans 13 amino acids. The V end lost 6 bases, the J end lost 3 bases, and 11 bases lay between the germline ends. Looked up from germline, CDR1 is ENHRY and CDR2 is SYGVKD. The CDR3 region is CAIRAISDTEAFF. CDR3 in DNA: TGTGCCATCAGGGCAATAAGCGACACTGAAGCTTTCTTT.

The CDR3 loop reads CASSLEGTKNQPQHF. Here the CDR3 DNA reads TGTGCCAGCAGCTTAGAAGGGACAAAGAATCAGCCCCAGCATTTT. The J gene is TRBJ1-5, the V gene TRBV7-2; tentative D call: TRBD1 (6 bases). This CDR3 region has 15 residues. Germline CDR1 and CDR2: SGHTA and FQGNSA. V was trimmed by 1 base and J by 4 bases, leaving 11 bases between them.